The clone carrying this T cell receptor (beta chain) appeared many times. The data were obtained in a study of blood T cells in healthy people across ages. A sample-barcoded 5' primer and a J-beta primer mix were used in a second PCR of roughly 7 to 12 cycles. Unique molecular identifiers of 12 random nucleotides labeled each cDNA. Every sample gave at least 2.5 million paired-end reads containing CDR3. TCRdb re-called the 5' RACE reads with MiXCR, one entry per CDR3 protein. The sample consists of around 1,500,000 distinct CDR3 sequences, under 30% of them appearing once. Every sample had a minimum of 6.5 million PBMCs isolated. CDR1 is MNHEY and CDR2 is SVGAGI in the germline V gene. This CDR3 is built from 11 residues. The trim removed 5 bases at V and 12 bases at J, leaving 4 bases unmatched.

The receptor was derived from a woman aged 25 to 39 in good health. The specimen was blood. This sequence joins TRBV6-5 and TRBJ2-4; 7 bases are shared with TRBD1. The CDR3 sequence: CASSNRQGQYF. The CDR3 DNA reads TGTGCCAGCAGTAACCGACAGGGTCAGTACTTC.